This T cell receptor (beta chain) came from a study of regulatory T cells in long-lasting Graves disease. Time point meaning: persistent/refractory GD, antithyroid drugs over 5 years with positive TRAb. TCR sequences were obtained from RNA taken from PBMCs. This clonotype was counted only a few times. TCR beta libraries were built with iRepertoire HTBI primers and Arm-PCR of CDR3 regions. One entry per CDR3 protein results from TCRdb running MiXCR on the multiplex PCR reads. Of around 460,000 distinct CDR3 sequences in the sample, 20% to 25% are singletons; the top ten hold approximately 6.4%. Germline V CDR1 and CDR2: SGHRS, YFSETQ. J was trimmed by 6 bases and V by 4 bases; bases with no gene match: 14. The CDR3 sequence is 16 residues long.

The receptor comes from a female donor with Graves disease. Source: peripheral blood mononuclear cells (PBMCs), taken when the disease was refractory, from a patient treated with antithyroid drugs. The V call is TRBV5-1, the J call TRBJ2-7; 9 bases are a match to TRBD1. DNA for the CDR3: TGCGCCAGCAGCACCTCCCGGGACAGGGTGAGTCTCGAGCAGTACTTC. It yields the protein CASSTSRDRVSLEQYF. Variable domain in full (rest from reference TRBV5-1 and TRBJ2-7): KAGVTQTPRYLIKTRGQQVTLSCSPISGHRSVSWYQQTPGQGLQFLFEYFSETQRNKGNFPGRFSGRQFSNSRSEMNVSTLELGDSALYLCASSTSRDRVSLEQYFGPGTRLTVT.